The 23 T cell receptor beta chains below were found in one sample sequenced in a study of T cells in Graves' hyperthyroidism and ophthalmopathy (dated 2019 in TCRdb). The library was made by multiplex PCR. The sequencer was an Illumina HiSeq 2000. TCR beta CDR3 regions were amplified from RNA transcripts. For the first round of RT-PCR on the TCR CDR3, the HTBI primer set was used together with the Qiagen OneStep RT-PCR kit. TCRdb trimmed the raw reads at Q25, called clones with MiXCR and kept productive beta chains. For every CDR3 protein sequence, its rows merge into one entry that carries the most common genes and DNA. The sample table contains around 700,000 distinct CDR3 sequences; only one count was recorded for 30% to 40% of them. Roughly 30% of the sample comes from the top ten. Material: blood. These receptors all stem from a woman aged 40 to 50 with Graves' hyperthyroidism.

This clonotype was detected ten times or more. This chain connects TRBV6-5 to TRBJ1-2; D is uncertain. V was trimmed by 2 bases and J by 0 bases, leaving 10 bases between them. The CDR3 is 15 amino acids. Per the germline V gene, CDR1 is MNHEY and CDR2 is SVGAGI. DNA of the CDR3: TGTGCCAGCAGTTACCCCGACGGACCTAACTATGGCTACACCTTC. Residues: CASSYPDGPNYGYTF.

The table lists this clonotype with many counts. The chain uses TRBV20-1 and TRBJ1-4, with a tentative D call TRBD1 (6 bases). V lost 6 bases, J lost 3 bases, and 8 bases lay in between. Per germline, CDR1 DFQATT and CDR2 SNEGSKA (reference sequence). The CDR3 is 12 residues long. CDR3 nucleotides: TGCAGTGCGCGGACAGCTAATGAAAAACTGTTTTTT. Encoded protein: CSARTANEKLFF.

On this clonotype itself: This could be a read error, since a much larger clone is one nucleotide away. V gene TRBV20-1 combines with J gene TRBJ1-2; TRBD1 matches at 7 bases. The CDR3 length is 13 residues. Germline V gene sequence: CDR1 DFQATT, CDR2 SNEGSKA (reference sequence). The CDR3 spells CSARETGTYGHTF. As DNA, the CDR3 is TGCAGTGCTAGGGAGACAGGGACCTATGGCCACACCTTC.

In regard to this clonotype: This may be a read error, as it is one base from a much larger clone. The genes are TRBV7-2 and TRBJ2-5, with D perhaps TRBD1 or TRBD2 (5 bases each). CDR1 and CDR2 from the germline V gene are SGHTA and FQGNSA. The CDR3 sequence is 16 residues long. CDR3: CASSRLLGRGQEAQYF. DNA for the CDR3: TGTGCCAGCAGCAGATTGTTGGGCCGGGGCCAAGAGGCCCAGTACTTC.

Ten or more counts support this clonotype. The gene calls are TRBV2 and TRBJ1-5; possibly TRBD1 for D (6 bases). Trimming cost V 6 bases and J 0 bases, with 15 bases left between them. The V gene's germline CDR1 is SNHLY and CDR2 FYNNEI. CDR3 length: 16 residues. CDR3 amino acids: CASSPVRTASNQPQHF. As DNA, the CDR3 is TGTGCCAGCAGCCCCGTCCGGACAGCTAGCAATCAGCCCCAGCATTTT.

This sequence joins TRBV11-3 and TRBJ2-2; 8 bases align to TRBD2. The CDR3 runs to 15 residues. The V segment lost 4 bases and the J segment 5 bases; nucleotides outside the gene matches: 6. Germline loops: CDR1 SGHNT, CDR2 YENEEA. The CDR3 spells CASSSGTRRTGELFF. CDR3 nucleotide sequence: TGTGCCAGCAGCTCGGGGACTAGAAGAACCGGGGAGCTGTTTTTT.

Here the CDR3 DNA reads TGCAGCCTCGGGAGACTAGCGGGAGTGGGGGAGCAGTACTTC. Amino acid sequence: CSLGRLAGVGEQYF. The chain employs TRBV29-1 and TRBJ2-7; 12 bases fit TRBD2. With V trimmed by 8 bases and J by 7 bases, 12 bases remained unmatched. This CDR3 has 14 residues. Germline V lookup: CDR1 SQVTM, CDR2 ANQGSEA.

This chain links TRBV11-2 with TRBJ2-2; 13 bases map to TRBD2. Germline assignment: CDR1 SGHAT and CDR2 FQNNGV. V lost 6 bases to trimming and J lost 5 bases; unmatched junction nucleotides: 3. The CDR3 has 15 amino acids. This CDR3 is CASRGTSGTTGELFF. The CDR3 DNA is TGTGCCAGCAGGGGGACTAGCGGGACTACCGGGGAGCTGTTTTTT.

The sample holds many counts of this clonotype. This rearrangement joins TRBV10-2 to TRBJ1-2, with D hard to call. Looked up from germline, CDR1 is WSHSY and CDR2 is SAAADI. The CDR3 consists of 16 residues. With 1 base removed from V and 7 bases from J, the gap between germline ends came to 19 bases. CDR3 region: CASSEFRGSQPFGYTF. The CDR3, as DNA: TGCGCCAGCAGTGAGTTTAGAGGTTCTCAGCCCTTTGGCTACACCTTC.

This clonotype was seen many times. The chain is built from TRBV5-6 and TRBJ1-6; no reliable D call. CDR3 size: 12 residues. V lost 3 bases to trimming and J lost 7 bases, with 5 bases between them. CDR1 SGHDT and CDR2 YYEEEE come from the germline V gene. CDR3 DNA sequence: TGTGCCAGCAGCTGGCTGAATTCACCCCTCCACTTT. Translation: CASSWLNSPLHF.

Many counts were recorded for this clonotype. V usage is TRBV20-1 and J usage is TRBJ1-6, with D unclear. The V end was cut by 0 bases, the J end by 10 bases, with 7 bases between. Germline loops: CDR1 DFQATT, CDR2 SNEGSKA (reference sequence). The CDR3 contains 12 residues. CDR3 coding DNA: TGCAGTGCTAGAGATCTTAACTCACCCCTCCACTTT. This gives the protein CSARDLNSPLHF.

This clonotype showed up just a few times. V is TRBV12-3 or TRBV12-4 and J is TRBJ2-7; D ambiguous. V was pared by 1 base and J by 13 bases, with 14 bases between. This CDR3 has 12 amino acids. DNA of the CDR3: TGTGCCAGCAGTTTAGGCAGCCAAGAATTTTACTTC. This sequence encodes CASSLGSQEFYF.

This clonotype came up many times. The V call is TRBV7-8, the J call TRBJ2-7, with 12 nucleotides matching TRBD2. The V gene end was trimmed by 4 bases and the J gene end by 5 bases; junction bases not matched to a gene: 6. The germline V gene has CDR1 SGHVS and CDR2 FQNEAQ. This CDR3 spans 15 amino acids. Here the CDR3 DNA reads TGTGCCAGCAGCTCCCTAGCGGGAGGGCCCCACGAGCAGTACTTC. It translates to CASSSLAGGPHEQYF.

At least ten counts were recorded for this clonotype. The J gene is TRBJ2-7, the V gene TRBV10-3; TRBD2 agrees at 8 bases. The CDR3 extends over 15 amino acids. The junction had 9 bases not matched to a gene; V was cut back by 8 bases and J by 0 bases. Germline CDR1 ENHRY, CDR2 SYGVKD. The CDR3 DNA is TGTGCCATCGGTCTAGCGGGTGGATTCTCCTACGAGCAGTACTTC. This translates into CAIGLAGGFSYEQYF.

This clonotype appeared many times. The rearrangement links TRBV20-1 to TRBJ1-6; D remains ambiguous. The CDR3 sequence is 14 residues long. The germline V gene has CDR1 DFQATT and CDR2 SNEGSKA (reference sequence). Deletions cut 2 bases from V and 5 bases from J, with 10 bases between. The CDR3 is CSARRGSDNSPLHF. The CDR3 bases are TGCAGTGCTAGACGAGGGAGTGATAATTCACCCCTCCACTTT.

This clonotype was seen a handful of times. The chain combines TRBV7-2 with TRBJ2-2, with D possibly TRBD1 on 6 matching bases. Germline CDR1 and CDR2: SGHTA and FQGNSA. Deletions cut 5 bases from V and 6 bases from J, with 16 bases between. The CDR3 contains 15 residues. The CDR3 spells CASSPVTGYAGELFF. CDR3 bases: TGTGCCAGCAGCCCCGTCACAGGGTACGCCGGGGAGCTGTTTTTT.

A note on this clonotype: One end of the junction fails to match germline, which may point to a read error. The V call is TRBV7-8, the J call TRBJ1-2; D might be TRBD1 (6 bases). The germline CDR1 and CDR2 sequences are SGHVS and FQNEAQ. This CDR3 contains 16 residues. CDR3 loop: CASSLGYTGRNYGYAF. The CDR3 DNA reads TGTGCCAGCAGCTTAGGGTATACAGGGAGAAACTATGGCTACGCCTTC.

The chain employs TRBV7-3 and TRBJ1-6; 8 nucleotides line up with TRBD1. The CDR3 is 13 amino acids. Germline assignment: CDR1 SGHTA and CDR2 FQGTGA. Trimming took 5 bases from V and 10 from J; bases not matched to a gene: 4. As DNA, the CDR3 is TGTGCCAGCAGCCGGACAGGGTACTCACCCCTCCACTTT. Encoded protein: CASSRTGYSPLHF.

Only a few counts were recorded for this clonotype. The chain is built from TRBV6-5 and TRBJ2-6; D might be TRBD2 (6 bases). The germline V gene encodes CDR1 MNHEY and CDR2 SVGAGI. CDR3 length equals 17 residues. Trimming left V 5 bases short and J 5 bases short, with 19 bases between. The CDR3 protein is CASSPSGLPGWANVLTF. The CDR3 bases are TGTGCCAGCAGTCCCTCGGGACTCCCTGGCTGGGCCAACGTCCTGACTTTC.

At least ten counts were recorded for this clonotype. The V and J genes are TRBV2 and TRBJ2-5; tentatively, D is TRBD2 (5 bases). Trimming removed 8 bases from V and 3 bases from J, with 19 bases in between. This CDR3 is built from 15 residues. From germline, CDR1 is SNHLY and CDR2 FYNNEI. CDR3: CASGTSLGSKETQYF. Written as DNA, the CDR3 is TGTGCCAGCGGAACTAGTTTGGGGTCCAAAGAGACCCAGTACTTC.

This clonotype was seen more than once but under ten times. V and J are TRBV6-1 and TRBJ2-7; a possible D gene is TRBD2 (6 bases). The CDR3 is made up of 13 amino acids. V was pared by 2 bases and J by 2 bases, with 7 bases between. Germline V gene lookup returns CDR1 MNHNS and CDR2 SASEGT. The CDR3 region has the DNA TGTGCCAGCAGTGAACTAGCGACCTACGAGCAGTACTTC. Its translation is CASSELATYEQYF.

This clonotype was counted once. V and J are TRBV20-1 and TRBJ2-5; 10 nucleotides line up with TRBD2. The J call may be faulty, since TRBJ2-1 better matches the DNA end. The germline gives CDR1 DFQATT, CDR2 SNEGSKA (reference sequence). This CDR3 is 16 amino acids long. CDR3 in amino acids: CSARGSSGSRYNEQFF. The CDR3 DNA reads as TGCAGTGCTAGAGGGTCTAGCGGGAGTCGGTACAATGAGCAGTTCTTC.

Comments on this clonotype: Since a much larger clone is just one base distant, this may be a read error. This chain connects TRBV2 to TRBJ2-7; TRBD2 might be the D (6 bases). V shed 8 bases and J shed 6 bases, with 17 bases lying between them. The CDR3 loop spans 13 amino acids. Germline CDR1 SNHLY, CDR2 FYNNEI. Here the CDR3 reads CASRFEGRCEQYF. The CDR3 DNA reads as TGTGCCAGCCGCTTCGAGGGGAGGTGCGAGCAGTACTTC.